The present T cell receptor beta chain was sequenced within a study of blood T cell repertoires in COVID-19. As for the study in general: Spain, Italy and the United States supplied samples that represented acute and convalescent COVID-19.

Produced via immunoSEQ multiplex PCR; TCRdb's table is partial and in-frame only. The data hold just over 300,000 clones, with nearly 90% observed a single time. All enrollees were roughly 18 to 100 years old and from some 24 US areas. Clinical histories supplied by participants themselves formed the basis of cohort assignment. The CDR3 is made up of 14 amino acids. In germline, CDR1 is SGHRS, CDR2 YFSETQ. V dropped 4 bases and J dropped 2 bases, with 11 bases sitting between them. The receptor's source is a woman aged 18-35 years with acute COVID-19. The V and J genes are TRBV5-1 and TRBJ2-3; the D gene is possibly TRBD1 (5 bases). Source material: PBMCs or T cells enriched from blood (not recorded which). The CDR3 sequence: CASSAGQHTDTQYF. The CDR3 nucleotides read TGCGCCAGCAGCGCCGGACAACACACAGATACGCAGTATTTT.